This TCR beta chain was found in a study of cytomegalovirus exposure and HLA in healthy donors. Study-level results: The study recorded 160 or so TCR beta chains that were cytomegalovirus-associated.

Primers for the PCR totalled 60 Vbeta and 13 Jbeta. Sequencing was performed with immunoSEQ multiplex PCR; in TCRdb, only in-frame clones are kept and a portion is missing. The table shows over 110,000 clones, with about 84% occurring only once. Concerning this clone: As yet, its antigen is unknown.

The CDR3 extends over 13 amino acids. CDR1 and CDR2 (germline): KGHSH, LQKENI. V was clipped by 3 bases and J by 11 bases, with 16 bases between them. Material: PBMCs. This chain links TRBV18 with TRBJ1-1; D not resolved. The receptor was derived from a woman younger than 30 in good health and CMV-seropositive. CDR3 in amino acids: CASSPLETSGAFF. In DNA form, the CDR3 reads TGTGCCAGCTCACCCTTAGAAACCTCAGGCGCTTTCTTT. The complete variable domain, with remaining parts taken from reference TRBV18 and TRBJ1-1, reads NAGVMQNPRHLVRRRGQEARLRCSPMKGHSHVYWYRQLPEEGLKFMVYLQKENIIDESGMPKERFSAEFPKEGPSILRIQQVVRGDSAAYFCASSPLETSGAFFGQGTRLTVV.